This TCR beta chain was recovered during a study of monozygotic twins with cystic fibrosis listed by TCRdb under 2021. Study-wide context: Three micrograms of fragmented DNA went through roughly 14 PCR cycles to produce barcoded libraries. TCR beta repertoires were compared within and between 16 monozygotic twin pairs with cystic fibrosis so that genetic influence on V and J gene usage could be assessed. The cohort comprised ten female and six male twin pairs aged roughly 2.0 to 40 years, median approximately 10 years, mostly children and adolescents. On the day of blood sampling, twins were ranked among over a thousand cohort participants for weight-for-height and for FEVPerc (FEV1 disease centile). Data for three of the twin pairs had been reported earlier in a different context. The paper's findings and limits, for the study overall: V gene usage was most similar to the co-twin for 13 of 16 pairs, and J usage for 8 of 16 pairs, suggesting genetic constraints. Simpson clonality was generally low (median 0.0095), which suggests a naive-dominated repertoire, and clonality was higher in the most severely affected patients. Sharing of nucleotide-identical clonotypes was significantly greater within monozygotic CF twin pairs than between unrelated CF individuals (P = 0.000026, Mann-Whitney). The cohort was small, and the number of shared CDR3s showed no association with age, concordance or disease severity.

The twin pairs came from the European Cystic Fibrosis Twin and Sibling Study Cohort, which recruited patients from more than 150 CF clinics across 14 European countries. Both zygosity and CFTR genotype were checked in-house, and zygosity was tested with multiplex PCR across nine short tandem repeat loci. Each twin gave a peripheral blood sample, and clinical parameters were documented on that same day of blood sampling. Genomic DNA was isolated from peripheral blood cells with phenol/chloroform and kept in TE buffer at 4 degrees C. TCR beta CDR3 regions were amplified by multiplex PCR using the immunoSEQ immune profiling system, following the manufacturer's instructions. Sequencing was performed on an Illumina NextSeq system. Regarding the original processing steps: The immunoSEQ Analyzer platform handled processing of the sequence data, and clonality was calculated by taking the square root of Simpson's index of productive rearrangements. Similarity in V and J usage was measured by Jensen-Shannon distance, and OLGA was used to compute CDR3 generation probabilities. The immuneACCESS database (August 2020) and VDJdb (December 2020) were searched for shared CDR3 sequences. The table comes from immuneACCESS by way of TCRdb, which keeps in-frame sequences with V and J called. Part of the clones is missing from these tables; in studies checked, under half for an unresolved V gene and the rest for unknown reasons. V, J and clone size were drawn from that table, and D and trimming were deduced from the DNA. Here the sample has some 9,600 clones; about 90% occur a single time. Of the sample, roughly 5.9% falls within the top ten clones.

Concerning this clone: Its antigen specificity is not known. Base qualities are missing; no much larger clone stands one base away.

The material sequenced was blood. This TCR derives from a boy aged 2 to 10 with cystic fibrosis.

The bases are TGTGCCAGCAGCTCGAGAGACAGCTCTGACTATGGCTACACCTTC. The resulting protein is CASSSRDSSDYGYTF. The sequence is built from TRBV21-1 and TRBJ1-2; TRBD1, the table's D call, was not compared with the DNA. TRBV21-1 is a known pseudogene. The CDR3 goes from the cysteine to the phenylalanine over 15 residues. The retained sequence is limited to the CDR3, 45 bases, with the frame set at the first base.